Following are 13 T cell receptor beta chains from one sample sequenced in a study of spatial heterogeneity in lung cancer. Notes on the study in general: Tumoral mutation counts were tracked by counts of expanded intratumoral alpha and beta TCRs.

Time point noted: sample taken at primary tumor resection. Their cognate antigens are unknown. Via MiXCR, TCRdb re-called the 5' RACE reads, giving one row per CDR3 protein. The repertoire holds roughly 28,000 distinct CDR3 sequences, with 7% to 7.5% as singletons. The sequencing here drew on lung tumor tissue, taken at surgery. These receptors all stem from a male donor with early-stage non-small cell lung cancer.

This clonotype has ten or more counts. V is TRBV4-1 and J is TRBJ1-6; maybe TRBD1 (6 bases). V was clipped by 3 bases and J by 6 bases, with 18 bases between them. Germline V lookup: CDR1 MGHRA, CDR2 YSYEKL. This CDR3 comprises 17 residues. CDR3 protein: CASSHLPTGTSNSPLHF. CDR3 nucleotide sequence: TGCGCCAGCAGCCATCTCCCCACCGGGACATCTAATTCACCCCTCCACTTT.

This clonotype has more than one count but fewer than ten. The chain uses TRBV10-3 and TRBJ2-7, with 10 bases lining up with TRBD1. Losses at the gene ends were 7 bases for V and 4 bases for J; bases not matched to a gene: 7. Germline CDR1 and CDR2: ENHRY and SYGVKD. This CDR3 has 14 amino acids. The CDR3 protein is CAIIERDRGYEQYF. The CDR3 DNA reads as TGTGCCATCATCGAGAGGGACAGGGGTTACGAGCAGTACTTC.

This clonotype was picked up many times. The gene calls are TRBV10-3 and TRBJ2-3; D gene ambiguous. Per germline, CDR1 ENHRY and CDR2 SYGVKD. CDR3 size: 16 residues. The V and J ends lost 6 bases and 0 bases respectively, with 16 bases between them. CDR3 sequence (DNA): TGTGCCATCAGCAACATACTCAGTTCTAGCACAGATACGCAGTATTTT. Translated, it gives CAISNILSSSTDTQYF.

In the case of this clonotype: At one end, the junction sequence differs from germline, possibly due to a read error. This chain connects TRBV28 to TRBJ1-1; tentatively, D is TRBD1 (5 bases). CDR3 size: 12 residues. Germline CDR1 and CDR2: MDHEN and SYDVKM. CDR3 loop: CASSIYRDRVKF. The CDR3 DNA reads TGTGCCAGCAGTATATACCGGGACCGCGTTAAATTT.

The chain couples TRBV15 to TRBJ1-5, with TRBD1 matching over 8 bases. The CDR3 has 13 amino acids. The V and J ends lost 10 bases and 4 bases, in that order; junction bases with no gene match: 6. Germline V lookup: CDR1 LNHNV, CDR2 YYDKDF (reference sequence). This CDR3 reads CAIGQGANQPQHF. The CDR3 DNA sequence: TGTGCCATCGGGCAGGGGGCAAATCAGCCCCAGCATTTT.

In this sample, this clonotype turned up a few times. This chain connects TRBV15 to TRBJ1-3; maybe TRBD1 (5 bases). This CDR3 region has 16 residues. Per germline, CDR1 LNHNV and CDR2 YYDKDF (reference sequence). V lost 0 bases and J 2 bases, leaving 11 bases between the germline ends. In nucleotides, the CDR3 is TGTGCCACCAGCAGAGATTTCGGGGGAGCTGGAAACACCATATATTTT. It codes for CATSRDFGGAGNTIYF.

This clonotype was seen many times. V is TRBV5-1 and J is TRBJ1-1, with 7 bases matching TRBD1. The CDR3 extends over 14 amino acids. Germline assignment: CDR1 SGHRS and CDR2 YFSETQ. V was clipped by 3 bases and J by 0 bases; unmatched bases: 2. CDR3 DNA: TGCGCCAGCAGCTCGGGACAGATGAACACTGAAGCTTTCTTT. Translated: CASSSGQMNTEAFF. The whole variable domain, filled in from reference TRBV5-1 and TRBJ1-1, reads KAGVTQTPRYLIKTRGQQVTLSCSPISGHRSVSWYQQTPGQGLQFLFEYFSETQRNKGNFPGRFSGRQFSNSRSEMNVSTLELGDSALYLCASSSGQMNTEAFFGQGTRLTVV.

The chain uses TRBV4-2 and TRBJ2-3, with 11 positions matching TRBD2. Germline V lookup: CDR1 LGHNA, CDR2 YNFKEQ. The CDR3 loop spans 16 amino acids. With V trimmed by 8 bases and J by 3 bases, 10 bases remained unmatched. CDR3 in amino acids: CASGLGTSGGTDTQYF. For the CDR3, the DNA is TGTGCCAGCGGCCTGGGAACTAGCGGGGGAACAGATACGCAGTATTTT.

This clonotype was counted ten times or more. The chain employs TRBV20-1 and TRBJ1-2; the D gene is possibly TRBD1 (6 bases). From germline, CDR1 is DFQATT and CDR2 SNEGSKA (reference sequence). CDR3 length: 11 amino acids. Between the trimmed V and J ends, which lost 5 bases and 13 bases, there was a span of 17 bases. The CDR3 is CSAFSQGNLTF. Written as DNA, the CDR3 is TGCAGTGCTTTTTCCCAGGGGAATCTCACCTTC.

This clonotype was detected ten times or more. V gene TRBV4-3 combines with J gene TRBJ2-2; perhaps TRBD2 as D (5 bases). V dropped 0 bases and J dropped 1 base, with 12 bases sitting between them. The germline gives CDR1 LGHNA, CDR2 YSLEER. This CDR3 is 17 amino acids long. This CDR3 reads CASSQDHWRQNTGELFF. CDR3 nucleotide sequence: TGCGCCAGCAGCCAAGACCATTGGAGGCAGAACACCGGGGAGCTGTTTTTT.

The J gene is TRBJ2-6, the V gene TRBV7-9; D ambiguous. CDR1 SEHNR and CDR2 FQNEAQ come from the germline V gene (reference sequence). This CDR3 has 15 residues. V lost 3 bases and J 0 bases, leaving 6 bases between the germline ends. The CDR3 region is CASSLMSSGANVLTF. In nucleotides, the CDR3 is TGTGCCAGCAGCTTGATGAGCTCTGGGGCCAACGTCCTGACTTTC.

Here the CDR3 reads CASSVQGIPNEQFF. The CDR3 coding sequence is TGTGCCAGCAGCGTGCAGGGGATCCCCAATGAGCAGTTCTTC. The chain uses TRBV5-6 and TRBJ2-1; D may be TRBD1 (6 bases). This CDR3 contains 14 residues. Germline CDR1 SGHDT, CDR2 YYEEEE. V was clipped by 4 bases and J by 6 bases, with 14 bases between them.

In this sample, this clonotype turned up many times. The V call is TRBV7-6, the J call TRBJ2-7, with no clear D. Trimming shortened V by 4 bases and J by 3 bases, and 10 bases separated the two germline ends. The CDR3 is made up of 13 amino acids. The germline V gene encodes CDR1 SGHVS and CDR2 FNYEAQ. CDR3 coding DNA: TGTGCCAGCAGCTCCGGACCGAACTACGAGCAGTACTTC. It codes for CASSSGPNYEQYF.